Below, one TCR beta chain is given with its context. The antigen remains undetermined. The sample originates from a study of OX40 agonist ivuxolimab in advanced cancers. Notes on the study in general: Compared with CD4+, CD8+ T cells on average had more expanded clones.

The protocol was immunoSEQ multiplex PCR, while the TCRdb copy is restricted to in-frame clones and leaves out a portion. The repertoire includes just under 100,000 clones, roughly 95% of them detected once, and approximately 0.2% sits in the top ten. The cohort excluded patients with autoimmune disease history or systemic immunosuppression. The germline CDR1 and CDR2 sequences are MDHEN and SYDVKM. CDR3 length equals 14 residues. V lost 3 bases and J lost 8, with 16 bases in between. This clonotype originated in an adult with an advanced solid tumor such as melanoma, head and neck, liver or kidney cancer. This chain links TRBV28 with TRBJ1-2; D unclear. The input for sequencing was CD4+ or CD8+ T cells sorted from blood, taken in a trial of the OX40 agonist ivuxolimab. The CDR3 loop reads CASSFQRRRQGYTF. CDR3 DNA sequence: TGTGCCAGCAGTTTCCAACGACGCAGGCAGGGCTACACCTTC.